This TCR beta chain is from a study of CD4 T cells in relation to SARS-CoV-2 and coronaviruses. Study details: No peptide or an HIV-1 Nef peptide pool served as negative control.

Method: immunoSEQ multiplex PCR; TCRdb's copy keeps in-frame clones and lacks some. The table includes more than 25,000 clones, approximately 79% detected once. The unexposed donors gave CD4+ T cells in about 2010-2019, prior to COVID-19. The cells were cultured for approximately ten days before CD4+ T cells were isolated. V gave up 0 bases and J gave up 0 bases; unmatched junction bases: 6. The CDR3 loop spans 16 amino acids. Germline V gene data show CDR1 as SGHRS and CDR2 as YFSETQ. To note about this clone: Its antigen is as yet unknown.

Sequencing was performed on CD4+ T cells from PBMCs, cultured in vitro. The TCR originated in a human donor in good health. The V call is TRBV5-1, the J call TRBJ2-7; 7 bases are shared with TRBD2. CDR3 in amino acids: CASSLANGGSSYEQYF. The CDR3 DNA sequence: TGCGCCAGCAGCTTGGCAAACGGCGGGAGCTCCTACGAGCAGTACTTC.